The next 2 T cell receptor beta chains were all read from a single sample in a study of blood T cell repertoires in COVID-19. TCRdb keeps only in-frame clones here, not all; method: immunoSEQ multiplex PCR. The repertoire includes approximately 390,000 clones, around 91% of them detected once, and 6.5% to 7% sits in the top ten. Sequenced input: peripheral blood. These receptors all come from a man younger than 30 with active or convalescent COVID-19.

The CDR3 sequence is CASSSDRSNYEQYF. The CDR3 bases are TGCGCCAGCAGCTCGGACAGGAGCAATTACGAGCAGTACTTC. V usage is TRBV5-1 and J usage is TRBJ2-7; 7 nucleotides align to TRBD1. The germline V gene has CDR1 SGHRS and CDR2 YFSETQ. The CDR3 has 14 amino acids. The V and J ends lost 3 bases and 4 bases, in that order; junction bases with no gene match: 7. Filled out from reference TRBV5-1 and TRBJ2-7, the complete variable domain reads KAGVTQTPRYLIKTRGQQVTLSCSPISGHRSVSWYQQTPGQGLQFLFEYFSETQRNKGNFPGRFSGRQFSNSRSEMNVSTLELGDSALYLCASSSDRSNYEQYFGPGTRLTVT.

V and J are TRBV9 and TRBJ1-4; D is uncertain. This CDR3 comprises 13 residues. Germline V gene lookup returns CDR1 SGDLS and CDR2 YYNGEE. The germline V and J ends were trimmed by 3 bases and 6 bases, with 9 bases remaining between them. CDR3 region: CASSGRDYEKLFF. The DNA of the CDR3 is TGTGCCAGCAGCGGACGGGATTATGAAAAACTGTTTTTT.